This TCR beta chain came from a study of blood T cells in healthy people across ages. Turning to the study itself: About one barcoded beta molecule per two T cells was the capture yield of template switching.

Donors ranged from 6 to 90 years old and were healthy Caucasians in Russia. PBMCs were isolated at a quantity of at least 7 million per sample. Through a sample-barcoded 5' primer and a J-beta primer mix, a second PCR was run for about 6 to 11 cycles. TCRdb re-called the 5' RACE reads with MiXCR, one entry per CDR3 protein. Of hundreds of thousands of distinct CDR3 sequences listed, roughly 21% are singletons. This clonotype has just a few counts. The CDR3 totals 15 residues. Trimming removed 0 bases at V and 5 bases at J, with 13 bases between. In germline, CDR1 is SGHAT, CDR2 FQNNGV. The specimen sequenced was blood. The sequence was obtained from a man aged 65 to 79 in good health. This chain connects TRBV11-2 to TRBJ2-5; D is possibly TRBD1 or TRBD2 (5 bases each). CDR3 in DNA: TGTGCCAGCAGCTTAGATTCTAAGGGGAGCGAGACCCAGTACTTC. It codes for CASSLDSKGSETQYF.